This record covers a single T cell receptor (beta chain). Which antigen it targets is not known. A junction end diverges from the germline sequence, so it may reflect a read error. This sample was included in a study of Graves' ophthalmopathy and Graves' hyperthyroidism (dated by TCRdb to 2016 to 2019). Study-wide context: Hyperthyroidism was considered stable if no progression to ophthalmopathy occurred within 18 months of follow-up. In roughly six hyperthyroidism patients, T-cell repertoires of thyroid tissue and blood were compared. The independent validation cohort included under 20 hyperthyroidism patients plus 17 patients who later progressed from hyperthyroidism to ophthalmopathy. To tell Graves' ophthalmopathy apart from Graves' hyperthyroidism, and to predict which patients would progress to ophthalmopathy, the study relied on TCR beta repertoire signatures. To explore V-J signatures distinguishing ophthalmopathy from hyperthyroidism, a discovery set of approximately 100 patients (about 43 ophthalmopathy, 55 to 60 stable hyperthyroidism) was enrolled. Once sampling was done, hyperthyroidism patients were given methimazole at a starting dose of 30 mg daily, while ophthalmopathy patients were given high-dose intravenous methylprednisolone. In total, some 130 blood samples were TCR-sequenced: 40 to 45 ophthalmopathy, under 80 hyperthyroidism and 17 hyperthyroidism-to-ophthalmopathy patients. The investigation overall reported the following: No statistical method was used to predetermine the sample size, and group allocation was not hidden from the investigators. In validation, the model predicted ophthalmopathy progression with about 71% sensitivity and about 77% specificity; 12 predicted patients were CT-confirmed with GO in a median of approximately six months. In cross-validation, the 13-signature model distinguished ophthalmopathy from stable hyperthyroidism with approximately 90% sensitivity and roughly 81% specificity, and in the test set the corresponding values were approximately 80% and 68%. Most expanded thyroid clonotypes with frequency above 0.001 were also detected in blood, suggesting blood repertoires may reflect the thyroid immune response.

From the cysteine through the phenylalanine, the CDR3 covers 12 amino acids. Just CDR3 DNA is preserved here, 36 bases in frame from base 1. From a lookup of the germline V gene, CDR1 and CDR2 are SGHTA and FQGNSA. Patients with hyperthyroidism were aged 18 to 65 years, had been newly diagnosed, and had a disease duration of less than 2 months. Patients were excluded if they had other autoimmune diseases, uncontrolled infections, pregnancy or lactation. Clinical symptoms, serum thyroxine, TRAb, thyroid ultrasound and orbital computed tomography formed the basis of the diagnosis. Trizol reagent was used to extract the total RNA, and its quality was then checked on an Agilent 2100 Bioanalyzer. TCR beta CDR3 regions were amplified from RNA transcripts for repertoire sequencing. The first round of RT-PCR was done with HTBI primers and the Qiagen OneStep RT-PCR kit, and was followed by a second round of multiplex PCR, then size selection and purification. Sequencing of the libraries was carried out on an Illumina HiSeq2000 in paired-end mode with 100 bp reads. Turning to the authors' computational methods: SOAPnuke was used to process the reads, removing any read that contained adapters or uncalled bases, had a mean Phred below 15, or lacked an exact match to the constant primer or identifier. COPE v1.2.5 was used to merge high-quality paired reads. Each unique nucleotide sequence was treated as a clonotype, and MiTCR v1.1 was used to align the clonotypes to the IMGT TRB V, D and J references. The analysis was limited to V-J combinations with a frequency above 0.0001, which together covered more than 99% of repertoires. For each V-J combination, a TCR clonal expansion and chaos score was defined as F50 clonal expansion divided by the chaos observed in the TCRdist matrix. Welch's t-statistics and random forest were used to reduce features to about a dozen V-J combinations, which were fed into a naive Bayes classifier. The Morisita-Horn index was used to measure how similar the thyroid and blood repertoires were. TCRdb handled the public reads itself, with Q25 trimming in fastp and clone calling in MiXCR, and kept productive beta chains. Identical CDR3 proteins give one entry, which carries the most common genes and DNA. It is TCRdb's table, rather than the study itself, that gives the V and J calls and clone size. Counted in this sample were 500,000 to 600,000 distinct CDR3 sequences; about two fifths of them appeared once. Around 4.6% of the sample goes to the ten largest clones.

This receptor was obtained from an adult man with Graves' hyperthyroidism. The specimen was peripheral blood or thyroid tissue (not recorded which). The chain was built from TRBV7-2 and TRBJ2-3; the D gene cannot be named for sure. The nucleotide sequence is TGTGCCGGCAGCTTAGGGTCTGGTACGCAGTATTTT. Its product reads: CAGSLGSGTQYF.